The T cell receptor beta chain described here comes from a study of cytomegalovirus exposure and HLA in healthy donors. The donors comprised healthy bone marrow donors. The PCR contained 60 Vbeta and 13 Jbeta primers. TCRdb keeps only in-frame clones here, not all; method: immunoSEQ multiplex PCR. The sample yields roughly 130,000 clones, about four fifths seen once. The germline V gene encodes CDR1 SGDLS and CDR2 YYNGEE. The CDR3 is 14 amino acids. The junction had 3 bases not matched to a gene; V was cut back by 3 bases and J by 7 bases. A word on this clone: Its antigen remains unknown.

Study results and caveats: Later analysis identified a missense DCLRE1C variant that was linked to TCR beta V- and J-gene trimming.

Source material: PBMCs. This clonotype was obtained from a man younger than 45 in good health and CMV-seronegative. The chain employs TRBV9 and TRBJ1-4; 10 bases match TRBD1. CDR3 DNA: TGTGCCAGCAGCGCTGGGACAGGGGTTGAAAAACTGTTTTTT. It yields the protein CASSAGTGVEKLFF.